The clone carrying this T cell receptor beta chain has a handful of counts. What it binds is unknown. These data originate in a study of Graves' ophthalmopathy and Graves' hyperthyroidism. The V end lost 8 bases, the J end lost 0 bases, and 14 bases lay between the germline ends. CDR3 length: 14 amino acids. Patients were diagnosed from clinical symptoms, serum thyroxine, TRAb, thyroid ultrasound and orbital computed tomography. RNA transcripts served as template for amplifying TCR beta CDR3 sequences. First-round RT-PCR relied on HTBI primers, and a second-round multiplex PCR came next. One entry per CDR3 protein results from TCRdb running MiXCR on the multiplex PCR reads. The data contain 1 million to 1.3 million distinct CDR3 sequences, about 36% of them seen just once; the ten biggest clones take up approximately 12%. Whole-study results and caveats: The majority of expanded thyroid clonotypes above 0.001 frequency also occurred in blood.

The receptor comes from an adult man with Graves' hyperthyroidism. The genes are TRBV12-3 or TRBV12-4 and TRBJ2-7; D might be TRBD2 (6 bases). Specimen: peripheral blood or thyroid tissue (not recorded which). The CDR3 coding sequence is TGTGCCAGCCTCGGGACTTCAAGCTCCTACGAGCAGTACTTC. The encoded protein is CASLGTSSSYEQYF.